Sequencing of this TCR beta chain was carried out in a study of T cells in Graves' hyperthyroidism and ophthalmopathy. TCR beta CDR3 region amplification was performed from RNA transcripts. Researchers ran a first-round RT-PCR on the TCR CDR3 using the HTBI primer set. TCRdb re-called the multiplex PCR reads with MiXCR, one entry per CDR3 protein. The repertoire holds nearly 750,000 distinct CDR3 sequences, with just over 35% as singletons. Notes on this clonotype: The antigen is undetermined. A much larger clone lies one base from this, so it may be a read error. As the CDR3 is not closed by the conserved phenylalanine or tryptophan, this likely results from a read error.

The trim removed 4 bases at V and 5 bases at J, leaving 1 base unmatched. The germline CDR1 and CDR2 sequences are SQVTM and ANQGSEA. The CDR3 runs 12 residues. General study results and limits: In blood, most of the thyroid clonotypes expanded above 0.001 were also present.

The sequenced material came from blood. The rearrangement links TRBV29-1 to TRBJ1-1, with 10 bases matching TRBD1. This TCR derives from a woman in her forties with Graves' hyperthyroidism. The DNA of the CDR3 is TGCAGCGTTGGACAGGGGGCGACTGAAGCTTTCCTT. It encodes CSVGQGATEAFL.